Shown below are 31 T cell receptor beta chains from a single sample sequenced in a study of T cells after somatic rescue of genetic block (dated by TCRdb to between 2020 and 2021). To prepare the library, the immunoSEQ multiplex PCR assay was applied. What TCRdb holds here is the immuneACCESS table cut down to in-frame rearrangements. Part of the clones is not present; checked against another copy, under half of the missing clones reflect an unresolved V gene, and the others are unexplained. This sample is represented by 70,000 or so clones; 85% to 95% of them were singletons. The ten most abundant clones make up around 3% of the sample. Input material: peripheral blood mononuclear cells (PBMCs). The receptors derive from a middle-aged man.

This rearrangement joins TRBV28 to TRBJ1-5, with D perhaps matching TRBD1 (6 bases). The CDR3 totals 16 residues. V dropped 7 bases and J dropped 3 bases, with 19 bases sitting between them. CDR1 is MDHEN, CDR2 SYDVKM, per germline. The CDR3 DNA follows: TGTGCCAGCACCGGGGGGTTGGCAGGGGCCAATCAGCCCCAGCATTTT. The encoded protein is CASTGGLAGANQPQHF.

The chain is built from TRBV28 and TRBJ1-2; maybe TRBD1 (6 bases). The CDR3 is 13 residues long. Per the germline V gene, CDR1 is MDHEN and CDR2 is SYDVKM. Deletions cut 8 bases from V and 1 base from J, with 11 bases between. In nucleotides, the CDR3 is TGTGCCAGCTCCGGGGGCCTTAACTATGGCTACACCTTC. Protein: CASSGGLNYGYTF.

V is TRBV6-1 and J is TRBJ2-2, with a possible D match to TRBD1 (5 bases). From germline, CDR1 is MNHNS and CDR2 SASEGT. This CDR3 spans 13 amino acids. V lost 6 bases, J lost 3 bases, and 8 bases lay in between. CDR3 loop: CASRLTDTGELFF. The CDR3, as DNA: TGTGCCAGCAGGCTGACAGACACCGGGGAGCTGTTTTTT.

V is TRBV19 and J is TRBJ2-2; 9 bases align to TRBD1. Germline V gives CDR1 LNHDA, CDR2 SQIVND (reference sequence). The V segment lost 7 bases and the J segment 3 bases; nucleotides outside the gene matches: 9. This CDR3 contains 16 residues. As DNA, the CDR3 is TGTGCCAGTACCTCTATTGGACAGGGGTACACCGGGGAGCTGTTTTTT. This translates into CASTSIGQGYTGELFF.

The chain carries TRBV4-3 and TRBJ2-6; no reliable D call. V lost 5 bases, J lost 0 bases, and 5 bases lay in between. CDR1 LGHNA and CDR2 YSLEER come from the germline V gene. The CDR3 sequence is 14 residues long. This CDR3 reads CASSLSSGANVLTF. CDR3 coding DNA: TGCGCCAGCAGCTTAAGCTCTGGGGCCAACGTCCTGACTTTC.

This chain joins TRBV18 and TRBJ2-7, with 8 bases fitting TRBD2. The J segment lost 1 base and the V segment lost 3 bases, leaving 5 bases of the junction unmatched. Germline CDR1 reads KGHSH; CDR2 reads LQKENI. The CDR3 has 15 residues. CDR3 sequence: CASSPGRGVSYEQYF. CDR3 nucleotide sequence: TGTGCCAGCTCACCGGGGCGGGGGGTGTCCTACGAGCAGTACTTC. Variable domain in full (rest from reference TRBV18 and TRBJ2-7): NAGVMQNPRHLVRRRGQEARLRCSPMKGHSHVYWYRQLPEEGLKFMVYLQKENIIDESGMPKERFSAEFPKEGPSILRIQQVVRGDSAAYFCASSPGRGVSYEQYFGPGTRLTVT.

The chain combines TRBV28 with TRBJ2-6; D is perhaps TRBD2 (6 bases). Germline assignment: CDR1 MDHEN and CDR2 SYDVKM. The CDR3 loop spans 17 amino acids. Trimming shortened V by 1 base and J by 1 base, and 11 bases separated the two germline ends. The CDR3 DNA sequence: TGTGCCAGCAGTTTATTGGGACTTCGTTCTGGGGCCAACGTCCTGACTTTC. This gives the protein CASSLLGLRSGANVLTF.

The V call is TRBV6-5, the J call TRBJ2-5, with 8 bases aligning to TRBD2. Germline values: CDR1 MNHEY, CDR2 SVGAGI. The J segment lost 4 bases and the V segment lost 4 bases, leaving 8 bases of the junction unmatched. The CDR3 length is 15 residues. In DNA, the CDR3 is TGTGCCAGCAGTTTATCCGGGGGGGGGTCAGAGACCCAGTACTTC. Encoded protein: CASSLSGGGSETQYF.

This clone was seen more than once but under ten times. The rearrangement joins TRBV29-1 to TRBJ2-5; TRBD1 agrees at 7 bases. CDR1 is SQVTM, CDR2 ANQGSEA, per germline. Unmatched junction bases numbered 6, after V lost 7 bases and J lost 1 base. The CDR3 sequence is 13 residues long. The CDR3 sequence: CSARQGVQETQYF. The DNA for the CDR3 is TGCAGCGCCCGACAGGGCGTCCAAGAGACCCAGTACTTC.

This clone was seen just once. The rearrangement uses TRBV6-6 and TRBJ2-7, with 8 bases identical to TRBD1. V lost 2 bases and J lost 4; bases outside the gene matches: 4. Per the germline V gene, CDR1 is MNHNY and CDR2 is SVGAGI (reference sequence). The CDR3 has 14 amino acids. The CDR3 coding sequence is TGTGCCAGCAGTTACACGGGACAGGATTACGAGCAGTACTTC. Translation gives CASSYTGQDYEQYF.

Only a few counts were recorded for this clone. This chain links TRBV28 with TRBJ2-1; tentative D call: TRBD2 (6 bases). V dropped 4 bases and J dropped 0 bases, with 10 bases sitting between them. The V gene's germline CDR1 is MDHEN and CDR2 SYDVKM. The CDR3 is 15 residues long. CDR3: CASSSSGGSYNEQFF. The CDR3 coding sequence is TGTGCCAGCAGTTCCTCCGGGGGCTCCTACAATGAGCAGTTCTTC.

This chain connects TRBV11-2 to TRBJ2-7, with D possibly being TRBD1 (5 bases). Trimming left V 0 bases short and J 2 bases short, with 11 bases between. The CDR3 is 15 amino acids. The germline CDR1 and CDR2 sequences are SGHAT and FQNNGV. The CDR3 loop is CASSLEWGGPYEQYF. The CDR3 region has the DNA TGTGCCAGCAGCTTAGAGTGGGGCGGCCCCTACGAGCAGTACTTC.

This clone was seen once. The V and J genes are TRBV30 and TRBJ1-3; TRBD1 agrees at 7 bases. CDR1 is GTSNPN and CDR2 is SVGIG in the germline V gene (reference sequence). CDR3 size: 14 residues. Trimming took 3 bases from V and 2 from J; bases not matched to a gene: 4. The CDR3 loop reads CAWSGRGAGNTIYF. The DNA for the CDR3 is TGTGCCTGGAGCGGCAGGGGGGCTGGAAACACCATATATTTT.

This chain links TRBV5-4 with TRBJ2-2; 11 bases agree with TRBD2. This CDR3 has 16 amino acids. V was clipped by 4 bases and J by 5 bases; unmatched bases: 7. Germline values: CDR1 SGHNT, CDR2 YYREEE (reference sequence). CDR3 sequence: CASSPRLAGNTGELFF. The CDR3 region has the DNA TGTGCCAGCAGCCCTAGACTAGCGGGAAATACCGGGGAGCTGTTTTTT.

This chain uses TRBV4-1 with TRBJ2-7, with no clear D. Germline CDR1 and CDR2: MGHRA and YSYEKL. This CDR3 is built from 15 residues. V was pared by 2 bases and J by 2 bases, with 13 bases between. The CDR3 loop reads CASSQFSIRAYEQYF. As DNA, the CDR3 is TGCGCCAGCAGCCAATTCTCTATTAGGGCCTACGAGCAGTACTTC.

V usage is TRBV21-1 and J usage is TRBJ2-7; the table's D call, TRBD2, has no DNA check behind it. TRBV21-1 is labeled a pseudogene. This CDR3 spans 16 amino acids. As DNA, the CDR3 is TGTGCCAGCAGCACCCGGGATAGCGGGGCCTCCTACGAGCAGTACTTC. Amino acids: CASSTRDSGASYEQYF.

This clone was counted a single time. The CDR3 region is CASSQGRDSSYEQYF. In DNA form, the CDR3 reads TGCGCCAGCAGCCAAGGGCGGGACAGCTCCTACGAGCAGTACTTC. This chain links TRBV4-1 with TRBJ2-7, with D maybe TRBD1 (7 bases). The ends were cut back, 1 base at V and 0 bases at J, with 10 bases in the middle. The length of the CDR3 is 15 residues. The germline V gene encodes CDR1 MGHRA and CDR2 YSYEKL.

The chain combines TRBV10-3 with TRBJ1-2, with 10 positions matching TRBD1. Per germline, CDR1 ENHRY and CDR2 SYGVKD. This CDR3 has 13 residues. V gave up 7 bases and J gave up 6 bases; unmatched junction bases: 5. The CDR3 loop is CAITKTGGDGYTF. CDR3 sequence (DNA): TGTGCCATCACCAAGACAGGGGGCGATGGCTACACCTTC.

The chain joins TRBV10-2 to TRBJ1-4; no reliable D call. Trimming took off 6 bases at V and 6 bases at J, with 14 bases between the two ends. This CDR3 region has 14 residues. In germline, CDR1 is WSHSY, CDR2 SAAADI. The CDR3 DNA reads as TGCGCCAGCAGCTCCTCGAGTGCGGATGAAAAACTGTTTTTT. This translates into CASSSSSADEKLFF.

V and J are TRBV7-9 and TRBJ2-7, with D unresolved. Between the trimmed V and J ends, which lost 1 base and 2 bases, there was a span of 6 bases. The CDR3 extends over 13 amino acids. Germline CDR1 and CDR2: SEHNR and FQNEAQ (reference sequence). The CDR3 DNA reads as TGTGCCAGCAGCTTAGACAGAGCCTACGAGCAGTACTTC. It codes for CASSLDRAYEQYF.

This clone was counted once. The rearrangement joins TRBV15 to TRBJ2-7; TRBD1 aligns across 9 bases. Unmatched junction bases numbered 5, after V lost 0 bases and J lost 5 bases. The CDR3 covers 15 residues. CDR1 and CDR2 (germline): LNHNV, YYDKDF (reference sequence). CDR3: CATSRDVQGAHEQYF. The CDR3 DNA reads TGTGCCACCAGCAGAGACGTACAGGGGGCCCACGAGCAGTACTTC.

This chain joins TRBV5-1 and TRBJ2-7; 15 nucleotides match TRBD2. In germline, CDR1 is SGHRS, CDR2 YFSETQ. V dropped 6 bases and J dropped 3; count of bases not matched to a gene: 1. The length of the CDR3 is 14 residues. Here the CDR3 reads CASKGLAGGYEQYF. As DNA, the CDR3 is TGCGCCAGCAAGGGACTAGCGGGAGGCTACGAGCAGTACTTC.

This clone has a single count. The rearrangement links TRBV10-2 to TRBJ1-5; no clear D. Germline assignment: CDR1 WSHSY and CDR2 SAAADI. This CDR3 contains 15 residues. The V end was cut by 1 base, the J end by 2 bases, with 9 bases between. This chain's CDR3 is CASSELYGGNQPQHF. In nucleotides, the CDR3 is TGCGCCAGCAGTGAGTTGTACGGGGGCAATCAGCCCCAGCATTTT.

The chain uses TRBV23-1 and TRBJ1-2; no clear D. TRBV23-1 is recorded as an ORF, its role being uncertain. The length of the CDR3 is 15 residues. Trimming took 4 bases from V and 5 from J, leaving 17 bases between them. This CDR3 is CASSRWTSIWYGYTF. For the CDR3, the DNA is TGCGCCAGCAGTCGTTGGACGTCCATTTGGTATGGCTACACCTTC.

The chain has TRBV7-2 and TRBJ2-1, with 9 bases identical to TRBD2. The germline V gene has CDR1 SGHTA and CDR2 FQGNSA. J gave up 9 bases and V 7 bases, and 7 bases lay outside the gene matches. The CDR3 runs to 13 residues. The CDR3 region has the DNA TGTGCCAGCAAGTTAGCGGGAGTTATTGAGCAGTTCTTC. Encoded protein: CASKLAGVIEQFF.

The gene calls are TRBV5-4 and TRBJ1-5; D is undetermined. Germline V CDR1 and CDR2: SGHNT, YYREEE (reference sequence). This CDR3 is built from 15 residues. The germline V and J ends were trimmed by 4 bases and 12 bases, with 23 bases remaining between them. DNA of the CDR3: TGTGCCAGCAGCGCGGGTGGCCCCGGAGGGCGGTTCCAGCATTTT. As protein: CASSAGGPGGRFQHF. Complete variable domain (other parts from reference TRBV5-4 and TRBJ1-5): ETGVTQSPTHLIKTRGQQVTLRCSSQSGHNTVSWYQQALGQGPQFIFQYYREEENGRGNFPPRFSGLQFPNYSSELNVNALELDDSALYLCASSAGGPGGRFQHFGDGTRLSIL.

A note on this clone: One end of the junction fails to match germline, which may point to a read error. The V call is TRBV7-7, the J call TRBJ2-1; TRBD1 is a possible D gene (6 bases). The germline CDR1 and CDR2 sequences are SSHAT and FNYEAQ (reference sequence). CDR3 length equals 13 residues. CDR3 coding DNA: TGTGCTAGCAGCTTAACAGGGAAAAATGAGCAGTTCTTC. This translates into CASSLTGKNEQFF.

This chain connects TRBV5-1 to TRBJ2-5; D possibly corresponds to TRBD2 (6 bases). The germline V and J ends were trimmed by 3 bases and 1 base, with 7 bases remaining between them. The CDR3 has 13 residues. Per the germline V gene, CDR1 is SGHRS and CDR2 is YFSETQ. The CDR3 loop is CASSSEGQETQYF. CDR3 DNA sequence: TGCGCCAGCAGCTCGGAGGGCCAAGAGACCCAGTACTTC.

DNA of the CDR3: TGTGCCAGTTCCTGGGGTGGCAATCAGCCCCAGCATTTT. It translates to CASSWGGNQPQHF. The chain is built from TRBV25-1 and TRBJ1-5; the D is unclear. The CDR3 contains 13 residues. Germline CDR1 is MGHDK and CDR2 is SYGVNS. V was pared by 9 bases and J by 2 bases, with 11 bases between.

In its sample, this clone was seen once. The chain uses TRBV10-2 and TRBJ2-3; no clear D. Trimming shortened V by 3 bases and J by 2 bases, and 12 bases separated the two germline ends. The length of the CDR3 is 15 residues. Germline V gene sequence: CDR1 WSHSY, CDR2 SAAADI. CDR3 nucleotides: TGCGCCAGCAGTGAAGAAGGCCTCTTCACAGATACGCAGTATTTT. Encoded protein: CASSEEGLFTDTQYF.

The chain uses TRBV7-8 and TRBJ2-4, with D possibly being TRBD1 or TRBD2 (5 bases each). This CDR3 spans 20 amino acids. Trimming took 8 bases from V and 1 from J, leaving 30 bases between them. Germline V CDR1 and CDR2: SGHVS, FQNEAQ. The CDR3 nucleotides read TGTGCCAGCTCAAAGACAGCCACAGGACTCCGGGGAGTGGCCAAAAACATTCAGTACTTC. As protein: CASSKTATGLRGVAKNIQYF.